Given below is one T cell receptor beta chain in context. These data belong to a study of control samples from healthy donors and cancer patients. Produced via immunoSEQ multiplex PCR; TCRdb's table is partial and in-frame only. The top ten clones hold approximately 10% of a sample with 130,000 to 150,000 clones, roughly 92% of them seen once. This clonotype was obtained from a man younger than 45 in good health. Sequencing was performed on blood.

The CDR3 is CASSQVGVDTQYF. CDR3 DNA sequence: TGCGCCAGCAGCCAAGTGGGGGTAGATACGCAGTATTTT. This chain links TRBV4-1 with TRBJ2-3, with D possibly called TRBD1 or TRBD2 (5 bases each). The CDR3 has 13 residues. CDR1 and CDR2 from the germline V gene are MGHRA and YSYEKL. V lost 1 base and J 5 bases, leaving 7 bases between the germline ends.